This TCR beta chain emerged from a study of shared clonotypes between healthy human individuals. Study observations and caveats: Clonotype sharing among donors was expected to depend on sequencing depth.

A note on this clone: Its antigen is currently unknown.

Genomic DNA (from each subset) was split evenly across several immunoSEQ plates. Data came from immunoSEQ multiplex PCR; TCRdb stores just in-frame clones and leaves some out. The sample has 170,000 or so clones; about 68% are singletons. Germline V CDR1 and CDR2: MRHNA, SNTAGT. CDR3 length: 15 amino acids. The trim removed 6 bases at V and 3 bases at J, leaving 9 bases unmatched. Material for sequencing was memory CD4+ T cells sorted from blood. Subset here: CD45RA-negative fraction. The rearrangement uses TRBV6-4 and TRBJ2-5, with TRBD2 identical over 8 bases. This TCR came from a man aged 25 to 45 in good health. CDR3 nucleotides: TGTGCCAGCAGAGGGACTAGAAATTCTGAAGAGACCCAGTACTTC. Translation gives CASRGTRNSEETQYF.